Shown below are 7 T cell receptor beta chains from a single sample sequenced in a study of blood T cell repertoires in COVID-19. Repertoires were generated with immunoSEQ multiplex PCR, while TCRdb's copy carries only in-frame clones and drops some. The sample has over 250,000 clones; 87% are singletons. The material sequenced was peripheral blood. These receptors originate from a woman between 40 and 50 years old who had recovered from COVID-19.

V gene TRBV6-1 combines with J gene TRBJ2-3; weak D call: TRBD1 (6 bases). CDR1 is MNHNS and CDR2 is SASEGT in the germline V gene. The CDR3 runs 18 residues. Between the trimmed V and J ends, which lost 0 bases and 0 bases, there was a span of 16 bases. CDR3 protein: CASSEALRAGASTDTQYF. The CDR3 DNA is TGTGCCAGCAGTGAAGCGCTTCGGGCAGGGGCGAGCACAGATACGCAGTATTTT.

V and J are TRBV19 and TRBJ2-1; 8 bases agree with TRBD1. V lost 1 base and J lost 6; bases outside the gene matches: 5. This CDR3 is built from 15 residues. Germline V gene sequence: CDR1 LNHDA, CDR2 SQIVND (reference sequence). CDR3: CASSIGQGAVNEQFF. CDR3 in DNA: TGTGCCAGTAGTATAGGGCAGGGGGCGGTCAATGAGCAGTTCTTC.

The chain has TRBV27 and TRBJ1-1; 9 bases fit TRBD1. The germline gives CDR1 MNHEY, CDR2 SMNVEV (reference sequence). The CDR3 covers 13 residues. With 6 bases clipped from V and 5 bases from J, the junction kept 4 bases outside the gene matches. For the CDR3, the DNA is TGTGCCAGCAGGGACAGGGGATGGACTGAAGCTTTCTTT. Amino acids: CASRDRGWTEAFF.

V gene TRBV7-9 combines with J gene TRBJ1-2; 7 nucleotides line up with TRBD1. CDR1 and CDR2 from the germline V gene are SEHNR and FQNEAQ (reference sequence). This CDR3 region has 15 residues. The ends lost 5 bases at V and 4 bases at J; junction bases unmatched: 10. CDR3 protein: CASSPDGQEVYGYTF. The DNA of the CDR3 is TGTGCCAGCAGCCCAGACGGACAGGAAGTCTATGGCTACACCTTC.

V usage is TRBV5-1 and J usage is TRBJ1-5; the match to TRBD1 covers 9 bases. CDR1 SGHRS and CDR2 YFSETQ come from the germline V gene. CDR3 length equals 16 residues. V lost 0 bases to trimming and J lost 5 bases; unmatched junction nucleotides: 6. CDR3 loop: CASSLGEGQGYQPQHF. CDR3 bases: TGCGCCAGCAGCTTGGGAGAGGGACAGGGATATCAGCCCCAGCATTTT. Full variable domain (missing parts from reference TRBV5-1 and TRBJ1-5): KAGVTQTPRYLIKTRGQQVTLSCSPISGHRSVSWYQQTPGQGLQFLFEYFSETQRNKGNFPGRFSGRQFSNSRSEMNVSTLELGDSALYLCASSLGEGQGYQPQHFGDGTRLSIL.

This chain joins TRBV6-5 and TRBJ2-1; D gene ambiguous. Germline V CDR1 and CDR2: MNHEY, SVGAGI. Between the trimmed V and J ends, which lost 4 bases and 8 bases, there was a span of 15 bases. The CDR3 sequence is 14 residues long. CDR3 in amino acids: CASSSHFSPDEQFF. CDR3 nucleotide sequence: TGTGCCAGCAGTTCCCATTTCAGTCCCGATGAGCAGTTCTTC.

This clone turned up a few times. V usage is TRBV7-9 and J usage is TRBJ1-3, with D possibly being TRBD1 (5 bases). Germline V gene lookup returns CDR1 SEHNR and CDR2 FQNEAQ (reference sequence). The CDR3 totals 16 residues. The V and J ends lost 3 bases and 0 bases respectively, with 12 bases between them. This CDR3 reads CASSFRQSHSGNTIYF. CDR3 nucleotides: TGTGCCAGCAGCTTCAGACAGTCCCACTCTGGAAACACCATATATTTT.